This T cell receptor beta chain was captured by sequencing in a study of prognosis after radiotherapy for stage I lung cancer. Study in general: In the span from early 2018 to January 2019, stage I non-small cell lung cancer patients were enrolled.

General study points: Median unique TCR clones dropped from roughly 10,000 to 7,000 after stereotactic body radiation therapy.

With respect to this clonotype: What it binds is unknown. The likely explanation is a read error, given a far larger clone one base away.

CDR3 size: 16 residues. V gave up 4 bases and J gave up 7 bases; unmatched junction bases: 9. Germline CDR1 is MNHEY and CDR2 is SVGAGI. Amplification of TCR beta CDR3 from genomic DNA used two-round multiplex PCR. The first round of PCR was done with primers that matched each TRBV and TRBJ gene. From the multiplex PCR reads, TCRdb called clonotypes with MiXCR, one entry per CDR3 protein. The sample includes about 51,000 distinct CDR3 sequences, approximately 30% seen only once; the top ten take roughly 9.4%. V is TRBV6-5 and J is TRBJ2-1; TRBD2 aligns across 11 bases. Sequencing used PBMCs, obtained before or after stereotactic body radiation therapy (not recorded which). This receptor was obtained from a donor over 45 with non-small cell lung cancer. The CDR3 is CASSFLLAGAENEQFF. The CDR3 nucleotides are TGTGCCAGCAGTTTTCTACTAGCGGGAGCAGAGAATGAGCAGTTCTTC.